The table lists the clone carrying this TCR beta chain with many counts. The antigen is undetermined. The data are from a study of Graves' ophthalmopathy and Graves' hyperthyroidism. Study overall: Before any treatment, peripheral blood was taken at the initial diagnosis.

Clinical symptoms, serum thyroxine, TRAb, thyroid ultrasound and orbital computed tomography formed the basis of diagnosis. Study-wide results and limits: A 13-signature model separated ophthalmopathy from stable hyperthyroidism, reaching less than 90% sensitivity and under 82% specificity cross-validated. With a specificity of around 72% and a sensitivity of about 69%, the model predicted ophthalmopathy progression.

The V and J ends lost 8 bases and 0 bases respectively, with 20 bases between them. The germline gives CDR1 DFQATT, CDR2 SNEGSKA (reference sequence). The CDR3 contains 16 residues. Scientists amplified the TCR beta CDR3 regions from RNA transcripts. RT-PCR was first run with HTBI primers, then multiplex PCR in a second round. TCRdb passed the multiplex PCR reads through MiXCR, listing each CDR3 protein once. The top ten clones hold approximately 9.1% of a sample with about 210,000 distinct CDR3 sequences, roughly 29% of them seen once. This rearrangement joins TRBV20-1 to TRBJ1-5; no reliable D call. The receptor was derived from a man aged 50 to 59 with Graves' ophthalmopathy. Sequencing input: peripheral blood. The DNA for the CDR3 is TGCAGTCGGGCAGAAAAAAAGACAATTAGCAATCAGCCCCAGCATTTT. Its translation: CSRAEKKTISNQPQHF.